A selection of T cell receptor beta chains follows, all from one sample in a study of blood T cell repertoires in COVID-19. Profiled with immunoSEQ multiplex PCR; TCRdb holds only in-frame clones, not every one. This table has around 97,000 clones, more than 70% appearing once. Sequencing was performed on peripheral blood. The origin of the receptors is an elderly woman in a cohort sampled during active COVID-19. CDR3s include the opening cysteine and the closing phenylalanine or tryptophan. A D gene is named only where the DNA matches it firmly. Only some rows state a clone size, as once, few, many or a class for expanded clones.

>15|NA|NA|TRBJ1-1|TRBV6-6
TGTGCCAGCAGTTACTTAGGTCAAGGAGACACTGAAGCTTTCTTT
CASSYLGQGDTEAFF
>13|NA|NA|TRBJ2-1|TRBV7-9
TGTGCCAGCAGCTTCTCGGGGGAAAATGAGCAGTTCTTC
CASSFSGENEQFF
>15|TRBD1|NA|TRBJ2-3|TRBV11-2
TGTGCCAGCAGCCGGGACAGGGGGCCCCAAGATACGCAGTATTTT
CASSRDRGPQDTQYF
>13|NA|NA|TRBJ2-5|TRBV11-2
TGTGCCAGCAGCTTAGGTCAAGCGGAGACCCAGTACTTC
CASSLGQAETQYF
>12|TRBD1|once|TRBJ1-1|TRBV25-1
TGTGCCAGCAGGACAGGGGTTGGTGAAGCTTTCTTT
CASRTGVGEAFF
>14|NA|NA|TRBJ1-5|TRBV28
TGTGCCAGCAGGAACCTTCCCCGAGGCCAGCCCCAGCATTTT
CASRNLPRGQPQHF
>14|TRBD1|NA|TRBJ1-2|TRBV5-1
TGCGCCAGCAGCCTAGGGACAGGGGGAGATGGCTACACCTTC
CASSLGTGGDGYTF
>12|NA|NA|TRBJ2-7|TRBV5-1
TGCGCCAGCAGCTTCAGTGCCTACGAGCAGTACTTC
CASSFSAYEQYF
>13|NA|NA|TRBJ1-2|TRBV5-4
TGTGCCAGCAGCTGGACAGTCAACTATGGCTACACCTTC
CASSWTVNYGYTF
>14|NA|NA|TRBJ1-5|TRBV28
TGTGCCAGCAGTTTTGGGGGGGCTGGCCAGCCCCAGCATTTT
CASSFGGAGQPQHF
>13|NA|NA|TRBJ2-1|TRBV5-1
TGCGCCAGCAGCTTGATCTCGTACAATGAGCAGTTCTTC
CASSLISYNEQFF
>14|NA|once|TRBJ1-4|TRBV5-1
TGCGCCAGCAGCCCTCGCGGAGGGAATGAAAAACTGTTTTTT
CASSPRGGNEKLFF
>14|NA|NA|TRBJ1-6|TRBV6-6
TGTGCCAGCAGTTACGAGACAGCCAATTCACCCCTCCACTTT
CASSYETANSPLHF
>12|NA|NA|TRBJ2-7|TRBV28
TGTGCCAGCAGCCTTTTAACGGGGGAGCAGTACTTC
CASSLLTGEQYF
>13|NA|once|TRBJ2-2|TRBV6-5
TGTGCCAGCAGTTACCCGGGGACACGGGAGCTGTTTTTT
CASSYPGTRELFF
>13|TRBD1|NA|TRBJ2-3|TRBV5-1
TGCGCCAGCAGCTTGGGACAGGGAGATACGCAGTATTTT
CASSLGQGDTQYF
>11|NA|NA|TRBJ1-2|TRBV12-3/TRBV12-4
TGTGCCAGCAGTTTCTACGATGGCTACACCTTC
CASSFYDGYTF
>13|NA|NA|TRBJ2-2|TRBV27
TGTGCCAGCAGTTTAAGTCGGACCGGGGAGCTGTTTTTT
CASSLSRTGELFF
>14|TRBD1|NA|TRBJ1-2|TRBV9
TGTGCCAGCAGCAATCCGGGACAGGGGGGTGGCTACACCTTC
CASSNPGQGGGYTF
>14|TRBD1|NA|TRBJ2-7|TRBV29-1
TGCAGCGTTGCGATGGGGACAGGGCACTACGAGCAGTACTTC
CSVAMGTGHYEQYF
>13|NA|NA|TRBJ1-1|TRBV19
TGTGCCAGTAGTTGGGCATCGAGCACTGAAGCTTTCTTT
CASSWASSTEAFF
>16|NA|NA|TRBJ2-1|TRBV11-2
TGTGCCAGCAGCTTAGACTACTACCCTATATACAATGAGCAGTTCTTC
CASSLDYYPIYNEQFF
>15|TRBD2|NA|TRBJ2-3|TRBV5-1
TGCGCCAGCAGCTTGTTAGGGAGGGGTCCAGATACGCAGTATTTT
CASSLLGRGPDTQYF
>13|TRBD1|once|TRBJ2-3|TRBV10-2
TGCGCCAGCAGTGGACAGGGTACAGATACGCAGTATTTT
CASSGQGTDTQYF
>15|NA|NA|TRBJ1-5|TRBV11-1
TGTGCCAGCAGCTTAGCGCGGGGCCCCGAGCAGCCCCAGCATTTT
CASSLARGPEQPQHF
>12|NA|NA|TRBJ1-2|TRBV2
TGTGCCAGCAGCGGGGGACTGTATGGCTACACCTTC
CASSGGLYGYTF
>16|NA|once|TRBJ1-6|TRBV5-1
TGCGCCAGCAGCCCAGGGGTCGACTCCTATAATTCACCCCTCCACTTT
CASSPGVDSYNSPLHF
>14|TRBD1|NA|TRBJ1-5|TRBV2
TGTGCCAGCACTACGGGACAGGGCAATCAGCCCCAGCATTTT
CASTTGQGNQPQHF
>15|TRBD2|NA|TRBJ2-5|TRBV24-1
TGTGCCACCAGTGACCCGACTAGCGGGGGGGAGACCCAGTACTTC
CATSDPTSGGETQYF
>15|TRBD2|NA|TRBJ2-7|TRBV9
TGTGCCAGCAGCGTAGGACTAGCGGGAGGCTACGAGCAGTACTTC
CASSVGLAGGYEQYF
>14|NA|NA|TRBJ1-5|TRBV6-5
TGTGCCAGCAGTTACTTGGGGGCCAATCAGCCCCAGCATTTT
CASSYLGANQPQHF
>14|TRBD2|NA|TRBJ2-7|TRBV7-8
TGTGCCAGCAGCGAGACTAGCGGGGGGTACGAGCAGTACTTC
CASSETSGGYEQYF
>15|TRBD2|NA|TRBJ2-5|TRBV24-1
TGTGCCACCAGTGACGGGGGGGGAGGCGGAGAGACCCAGTACTTC
CATSDGGGGGETQYF
>13|NA|NA|TRBJ2-7|TRBV28
TGTGCCTCCGGGGGTGGCAGCTCCTACGAGCAGTACTTC
CASGGGSSYEQYF
>15|TRBD1|NA|TRBJ2-1|TRBV9
TGTGCCAGCAGTCCAAAGGGACAGGAGCACAATGAGCAGTTCTTC
CASSPKGQEHNEQFF
>15|TRBD1|NA|TRBJ1-5|TRBV5-5
TGTGCCAGCAGCTTGGAACAGGGGGCGAATCAGCCCCAGCATTTT
CASSLEQGANQPQHF
>15|NA|NA|TRBJ2-1|TRBV19
TGTGCCAGTAGATCGATGCCGACTTCCTACAATGAGCAGTTCTTC
CASRSMPTSYNEQFF
>14|TRBD1|NA|TRBJ1-1|TRBV5-1
TGCGCCAGCAGCTTGGCAGGGGGCAGTTTTGAAGCTTTCTTT
CASSLAGGSFEAFF
>16|NA|NA|TRBJ2-7|TRBV19
TGTGCCAGTAGTATAGACCCTTCGGGGGTGGTGGAGGAGCAGTACTTC
CASSIDPSGVVEEQYF
>13|NA|once|TRBJ1-2|TRBV5-4
TGTGCCAGCAGCCGTTCCTTCCGGGATGGCTACACCTTC
CASSRSFRDGYTF
>14|NA|NA|TRBJ1-2|TRBV5-5
TGTGCCAGCAGTCGGAGACAGGTTGCCTCTGGCTACACCTTC
CASSRRQVASGYTF
>11|NA|NA|TRBJ2-3|TRBV3-1/TRBV3-2
TGTGCCAGCAGCCTCGGAGGTACGCAGTATTTT
CASSLGGTQYF
>16|NA|NA|TRBJ2-5|TRBV2
TGTGCCAGCAGTGAAATGGGAAGGGCGGGAAAAGAGACCCAGTACTTC
CASSEMGRAGKETQYF
>15|NA|NA|TRBJ1-1|TRBV6-5
TGTGCCAGCTCTAGCGGGGGAGGAGTGAACACTGAAGCTTTCTTT
CASSSGGGVNTEAFF
>16|TRBD1|NA|TRBJ1-6|TRBV18
TGTGCCAGCTCACCCACAGGGGTCCAAAGTAATTCACCCCTCCACTTT
CASSPTGVQSNSPLHF
>15|TRBD1|NA|TRBJ2-5|TRBV7-2
TGTGCCAGCAGCTTGTCCAGGGGGAATTGGGAGACCCAGTACTTC
CASSLSRGNWETQYF
>14|NA|NA|TRBJ1-5|TRBV2
TGTGCCAGCAGCATGAGGCCAGGGGATCAGCCCCAGCATTTT
CASSMRPGDQPQHF
>16|TRBD1|NA|TRBJ2-3|TRBV9
TGTGCCAGCAGCACCTATGTGAACAGGGGACGAGATACGCAGTATTTT
CASSTYVNRGRDTQYF
>15|NA|NA|TRBJ2-7|TRBV6-1
TGTGCCAGCAGTGAACCCGCAGGGTTATTCTACGAGCAGTACTTC
CASSEPAGLFYEQYF
>15|NA|NA|TRBJ2-1|TRBV7-2
TGTGCCAGCAGCCAGACGGGAACCTCCTACAATGAGCAGTTCTTC
CASSQTGTSYNEQFF
>15|TRBD1|NA|TRBJ1-4|TRBV7-6
TGTGCCAGCAGCGGCCGACAGGGACCTGGGGAAAAACTGTTTTTT
CASSGRQGPGEKLFF
>12|TRBD2|NA|TRBJ2-3|TRBV18
TGTGCCAGCTCCCGAGAGCGGGAGACGCAGTATTTT
CASSRERETQYF
>16|TRBD1|NA|TRBJ2-1|TRBV3-1/TRBV3-2
TGTGCCAGCAGCCAAGTGGACAGGGGGCGTTACAATGAGCAGTTCTTC
CASSQVDRGRYNEQFF
>17|TRBD2|NA|TRBJ2-2|TRBV5-1
TGCGCCAGCAGCTACACGGGGGGGACCCAAGTCGGCGGGGAGCTGTTTTTT
CASSYTGGTQVGGELFF
>15|NA|NA|TRBJ1-3|TRBV19
TGTGCCAGTAGTATCTTATCCGGGGCTGGAAACACCATATATTTT
CASSILSGAGNTIYF
>18|TRBD1|few|TRBJ1-5|TRBV4-1
TGCGCCAGCAGCCAATGGGCGCGAGACAGGGGTAATATTGAGCCCCAGCATTTT
CASSQWARDRGNIEPQHF
>12|NA|once|TRBJ1-5|TRBV10-3
TGTGCCATCAGCGACAGCTATCAGCCCCAGCATTTT
CAISDSYQPQHF